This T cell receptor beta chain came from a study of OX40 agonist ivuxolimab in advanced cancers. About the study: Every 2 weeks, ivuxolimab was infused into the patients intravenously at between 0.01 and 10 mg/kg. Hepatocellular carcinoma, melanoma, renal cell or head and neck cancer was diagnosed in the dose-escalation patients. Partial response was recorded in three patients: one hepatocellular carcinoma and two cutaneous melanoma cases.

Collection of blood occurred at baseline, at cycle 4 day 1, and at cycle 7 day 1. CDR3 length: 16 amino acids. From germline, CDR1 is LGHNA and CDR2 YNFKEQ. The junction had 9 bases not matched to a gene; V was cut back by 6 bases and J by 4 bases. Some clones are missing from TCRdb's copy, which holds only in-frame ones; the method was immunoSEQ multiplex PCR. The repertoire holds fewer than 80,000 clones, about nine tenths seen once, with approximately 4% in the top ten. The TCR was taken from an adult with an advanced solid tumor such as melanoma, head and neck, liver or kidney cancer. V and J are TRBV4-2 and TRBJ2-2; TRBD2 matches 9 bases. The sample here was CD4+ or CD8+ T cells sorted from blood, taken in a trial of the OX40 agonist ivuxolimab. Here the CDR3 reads CASSPTIAGATGELFF. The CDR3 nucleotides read TGTGCCAGCAGTCCGACGATAGCGGGAGCCACCGGGGAGCTGTTTTTT.